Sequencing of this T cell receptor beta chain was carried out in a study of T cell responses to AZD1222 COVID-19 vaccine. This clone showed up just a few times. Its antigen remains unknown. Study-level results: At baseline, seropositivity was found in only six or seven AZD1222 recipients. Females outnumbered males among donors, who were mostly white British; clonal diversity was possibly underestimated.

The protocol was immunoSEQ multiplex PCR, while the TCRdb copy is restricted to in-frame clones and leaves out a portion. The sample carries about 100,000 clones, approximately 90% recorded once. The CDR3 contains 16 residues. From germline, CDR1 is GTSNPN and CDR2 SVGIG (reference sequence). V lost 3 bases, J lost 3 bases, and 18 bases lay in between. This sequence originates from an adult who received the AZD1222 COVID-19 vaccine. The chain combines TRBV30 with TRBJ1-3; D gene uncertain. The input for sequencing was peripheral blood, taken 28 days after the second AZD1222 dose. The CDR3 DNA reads TGTGCCTGGAGCACCAGACCCGGCGGCAGTGGAAACACCATATATTTT. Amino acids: CAWSTRPGGSGNTIYF.